What follows describes a single T cell receptor beta chain. Its antigen is currently not known. No base qualities exist here, and no much larger clone lies one base off it. TCRbeta CDR3 regions were amplified from genomic DNA by means of the immunoSEQ Assay, a bias-controlled multiplex PCR. On the authors' methods: Within the assay, amplification of reference gene primers was used to estimate how many nucleated cells each sample contained. To quantify the absolute abundance of each unique TCRbeta CDR3 rearrangement, sequence reads were collapsed and filtered. For each sample, productive Simpson clonality was calculated as the square root of Simpson's diversity index over productive rearrangements. TCRdb took this table from immuneACCESS and kept in-frame rearrangements with V and J called. Such tables lack part of the clones; where checked against another copy, unresolved V genes explain under half of the gap, and the rest is unexplained. Clone size and the V and J calls come from that table; the DNA yielded D and trimming. The sample records approximately 130,000 clones, roughly four fifths of which are singletons. Approximately 20% of the sample lies in the top ten.

Enrolling through a virtual design, the prospective study's participants ranged in age from roughly 18 to 89 years and lived across 24 United States geographic areas. In the prospective study, participants were assigned to cohorts based on the clinical history participants reported in a screening survey and a study questionnaire. ImmuneRACE Cohort 3 recovered participants were defined by two consecutive negative NP/OP PCR tests, healthcare professional clearance, or symptom resolution. Each participant in the prospective study had whole blood, serum and a nasopharyngeal or oropharyngeal swab collected by mobile phlebotomists. Over a roughly 2-month period, participants in the prospective study had the option of providing additional blood draws and questionnaires. Before DNA extraction, blood samples from the prospective study were shipped at room temperature or frozen. This sample stems from a study of blood T cell repertoires in COVID-19 (dated by TCRdb to 2019 to 2021). About the full investigation: Samples covering the acute and convalescent phases of COVID-19 were provided by collaborators in the United States, Italy and Spain. The sample metadata nearly always contained a de-identified subject ID, COVID-19 status, age in years and sex. The dataset comprised deeply sampled blood TCRbeta repertoires from subjects exposed to, actively infected with, or recovered from COVID-19. The repertoires were made available in a free public database intended to serve as a resource for research on the immune response to SARS-CoV-2. Samples came from the ongoing ImmuneRACE study (first 160 participants) plus 1,254 subjects from 6 global collaborators. HLA class I and class II types, where available, came from metadata supplied by the sample provider rather than from assay-based typing. The material from the prospective study consisted of cDNA or gDNA derived from T cells, B-cell-depleted T cells, or PBMCs.

Overall study outcomes, separate from this receptor: The amount of clinical and demographic metadata varied by source and participant and was provided uncurated.

The source material was PBMCs or T cells enriched from blood (not recorded which). This receptor was taken from a man aged 30-40 years who had recovered from COVID-19.

The DNA is as follows: TGTGCCAGTAGTCTGTCCCTCTCCTACGAGCAGTACTTC. It codes for CASSLSLSYEQYF. The V and J segments used are TRBV19 and TRBJ2-7; confidence is insufficient to name the D gene. Deletion took 5 bases off V and 0 bases off J, with a span of 8 bases between the germline ends. The germline V gene (reference sequence) yields LNHDA for CDR1 and SQIVND for CDR2. Reading from cysteine to phenylalanine, the CDR3 counts 13 amino acids. Of the read, only the CDR3 DNA is kept; its 39 bases are in frame from base 1.